A selection of T cell receptor beta chains follows, all from one sample in a study of OX40 agonist ivuxolimab in advanced cancers. The table came from immunoSEQ multiplex PCR; TCRdb's copy has only in-frame clones and leaves some out. The sample has 65,000 to 85,000 clones; over 85% are singletons. The specimen was CD4+ or CD8+ T cells sorted from blood, collected in a trial of the OX40 agonist ivuxolimab. These receptors originate from an adult with an advanced solid tumor such as melanoma, head and neck, liver or kidney cancer. Both conserved end residues are part of each CDR3. D genes are given only for firm matches. Expanded clones get a size class; other rows say once, few or many, or leave the size out.

size	V	J	D	CDR3	DNA
-	TRBV28	TRBJ2-1	-	CASSSIGGFSSYNEQFF	TGTGCCAGCAGCTCAATCGGGGGTTTTAGCTCCTACAATGAGCAGTTCTTC
-	TRBV10-2	TRBJ2-2	-	CASSEALEGGELFF	TGCGCCAGCAGTGAGGCTCTAGAAGGGGGGGAGCTGTTTTTT
-	TRBV2	TRBJ1-5	-	CASSRQLEPQHF	TGTGCCAGCAGCCGACAGTTAGAGCCCCAGCATTTT
-	TRBV30	TRBJ1-2	-	CAWTGPPAGYTF	TGTGCCTGGACTGGACCGCCGGCAGGCTACACCTTC
-	TRBV9	TRBJ2-1	-	CASTLEGLAYNEQFF	TGTGCCAGCACCCTGGAGGGGTTGGCGTACAATGAGCAGTTCTTC
-	TRBV30	TRBJ1-3	TRBD1	CAWSDRGELPLSGNTIYF	TGTGCCTGGAGCGACAGGGGTGAACTTCCATTGTCTGGAAACACCATATATTTT
once	TRBV4-1	TRBJ2-5	-	CASSQGEAVSGETQYF	TGCGCCAGCAGCCAAGGGGAAGCGGTGTCGGGAGAGACCCAGTACTTC
-	TRBV16	TRBJ1-1	-	CASRQGFTEAFF	TGTGCCAGCAGACAGGGCTTCACTGAAGCTTTCTTT
-	TRBV10-2	TRBJ2-5	-	CASSERGGETQYF	TGCGCCAGCAGTGAGAGAGGGGGGGAGACCCAGTACTTC
-	TRBV27	TRBJ2-7	TRBD1	CASSPDRELLYEQYF	TGTGCCAGCAGTCCTGACAGGGAACTACTCTACGAGCAGTACTTC
once	TRBV28	TRBJ2-5	-	CASSRTDYQETQYF	TGTGCCAGCAGCCGGACAGACTACCAAGAGACCCAGTACTTC
-	TRBV6-1	TRBJ1-1	-	CASSERGGYTEAFF	TGTGCCAGCAGTGAAAGGGGGGGATACACTGAAGCTTTCTTT
-	TRBV27	TRBJ2-1	-	CANDTGTQNFYEQFF	TGTGCCAACGATACCGGGACTCAAAACTTCTATGAGCAGTTCTTC
-	TRBV18	TRBJ2-1	-	CASTRTSHMVAIDNEQFF	TGTGCCAGCACACGGACGTCACATATGGTTGCAATAGACAATGAGCAGTTCTTC
-	TRBV5-8	TRBJ2-7	TRBD2	CASSLGLAGSEQYF	TGTGCCAGCAGCTTAGGACTAGCGGGGAGCGAGCAGTACTTC
-	TRBV11-2	TRBJ1-2	-	CASSLDRTDAGYTF	TGTGCCAGCAGCTTAGATCGGACAGACGCGGGCTACACCTTC
-	TRBV11-3	TRBJ1-1	-	CASSRGLNTEAFF	TGTGCCAGCAGCCGGGGCCTTAACACTGAAGCTTTCTTT
-	TRBV18	TRBJ1-4	TRBD1	CASSPLTGMNEKLFF	TGTGCCAGCTCACCGTTGACAGGGATGAATGAAAAACTGTTTTTT
-	TRBV6-5	TRBJ1-6	-	CASRHGAANSPLHF	TGTGCCAGCAGACATGGGGCGGCTAATTCACCCCTCCACTTT
once	TRBV27	TRBJ2-1	TRBD2	CASSFLGLAGIEQFF	TGTGCCAGCAGTTTTCTGGGACTAGCGGGGATTGAGCAGTTCTTC
once	TRBV19	TRBJ2-5	-	CASRSGQETQYF	TGTGCCAGTAGGAGTGGGCAAGAGACCCAGTACTTC
-	TRBV7-9	TRBJ2-1	TRBD1	CASSLLFDRGTYNEQFF	TGTGCCAGCAGCTTATTGTTCGACAGGGGAACCTACAATGAGCAGTTCTTC
few	TRBV9	TRBJ2-3	TRBD2	CASSVVASGSSTDTQYF	TGTGCCAGCAGCGTAGTGGCTAGCGGTTCTAGCACAGATACGCAGTATTTT
-	TRBV12-5	TRBJ1-2	-	CASGSTQGGGYTF	TGTGCTAGTGGTTCAACACAGGGAGGAGGCTACACCTTC
-	TRBV9	TRBJ1-1	-	CASSMGRNTEAFF	TGTGCCAGCAGCATGGGACGGAACACTGAAGCTTTCTTT
few	TRBV6-5	TRBJ1-5	-	CASSLSRGGQPQHF	TGTGCCAGCAGTTTGTCGAGGGGCGGTCAGCCCCAGCATTTT
-	TRBV6-1	TRBJ1-4	TRBD1	CASSESRGREKLFF	TGTGCCAGCAGTGAAAGTAGGGGGCGTGAAAAACTGTTTTTT
-	TRBV2	TRBJ2-1	-	CASSDSRAVNEQFF	TGTGCCAGCAGTGACTCTCGGGCGGTCAATGAGCAGTTCTTC
-	TRBV28	TRBJ2-2	-	CASSLRGLGRTNTGELFF	TGTGCCAGCAGTTTGAGGGGCTTGGGAAGGACGAACACCGGGGAGCTGTTTTTT
once	TRBV5-4	TRBJ1-2	-	CASSQTGSNYGYTF	TGTGCCAGCAGCCAGACAGGTTCTAACTATGGCTACACCTTC
-	TRBV11-2	TRBJ1-4	TRBD1	CASSRRGQNEATNEKLFF	TGTGCCAGCAGCCGAAGGGGACAGAACGAAGCAACTAATGAAAAACTGTTTTTT
-	TRBV28	TRBJ1-2	TRBD1	CASRDSSSNYGYTF	TGTGCCTCCCGGGACAGCAGCTCTAACTATGGCTACACCTTC
-	TRBV5-1	TRBJ1-3	-	CASSLVGNPSGNTIYF	TGCGCCAGCAGCTTGGTTGGCAACCCATCTGGAAACACCATATATTTT
-	TRBV7-9	TRBJ1-1	-	CASSLPAEGTEAFF	TGTGCCAGCAGCTTACCAGCGGAGGGCACTGAAGCTTTCTTT
-	TRBV16	TRBJ1-5	-	CASSQSTDYSNQPQHF	TGTGCCAGCAGCCAATCCACAGATTATAGCAATCAGCCCCAGCATTTT
-	TRBV29-1	TRBJ2-5	-	CSVRRIGETQYF	TGCAGCGTTCGGAGGATCGGAGAGACCCAGTACTTC
-	TRBV14	TRBJ2-3	-	CASSQESTSTDTQYF	TGTGCCAGCAGCCAAGAAAGTACTAGCACAGATACGCAGTATTTT